One TCR beta chain is described in this entry. Its antigen is as yet unknown. Generated by immunoSEQ multiplex PCR, the TCRdb table keeps only in-frame clones and is missing some. The data show about 260,000 clones, approximately 93% seen once. Germline V gene data show CDR1 as SQVTM and CDR2 as ANQGSEA. This CDR3 has 11 residues. V was shortened by 3 bases and J by 4 bases, with 6 bases between the two germline ends. The sample comes from a study of T cell responses to AZD1222 COVID-19 vaccine. Study-level information: Second doses were pooled across both intervals (about 4 or about 12 weeks).

The study, taken as a whole, reports: White British ancestry dominated among donors, who included more females, and clonal diversity was possibly underestimated.

This chain uses TRBV29-1 with TRBJ1-2; no reliable D call. Material: peripheral blood, obtained on day 0 of AZD1222 vaccination. The clonotype was recovered from an adult in good health. CDR3 coding DNA: TGCAGCGTTGACAGCAGCTATGGCTACACCTTC. Its protein is CSVDSSYGYTF.